This TCR beta chain was sequenced for a study of blood T cells in healthy people across ages. The study's findings and limits: CMV status of donors was not determined, possibly confounding expanded clonotype changes.

The CDR3 spans 14 residues. Germline loops: CDR1 SGHDT, CDR2 YYEEEE. Regarding this clonotype: Its specificity is not known. A junction boundary mismatches the germline segment, possibly from a read error.

Researchers collected 7.5 to 10 milliliters of peripheral blood from every single donor. Primed by a sample-barcoded 5' primer and a J-beta primer mix, a second PCR proceeded for roughly 7 to 12 cycles. TCRdb reanalysed the 5' RACE reads using MiXCR and keeps one entry per CDR3 protein. The repertoire holds 590,000 or so distinct CDR3 sequences, about 30% seen once, with roughly 14% in the top ten. The V and J genes are TRBV5-6 and TRBJ1-6; possibly TRBD1 for D (5 bases). What was sequenced was blood. This TCR came from an elderly woman in good health. The CDR3 region has the DNA TGTGCCAGCAACTTGGGGGCCTATAATTCACCCCTCCACTTT. Translated, it gives CASNLGAYNSPLHF.